Sequencing of this T cell receptor (beta chain) was carried out in a study of post-analysis software for immune sequencing data. Overall study findings and caveats: Patients carried roughly 5 TRBV segments more frequently than controls did, and TRBV5-6, TRBV5-1 and TRBV20-1 were among them. Controls' normalized Chao1 diversity significantly exceeded that of multiple sclerosis patients.

Incorporated into the TCR beta cDNA libraries were unique molecular identifiers, which served to reduce PCR and sequencing biases. TCRdb passed the PCR reads through MiXCR, listing each CDR3 protein once. The data show more than 500,000 distinct CDR3 sequences, approximately 31% seen once. Germline values: CDR1 MGHRA, CDR2 YSYEKL. The CDR3 totals 16 residues. The germline V and J ends were trimmed by 1 base and 4 bases, with 15 bases remaining between them. With regard to this clonotype: Its target is not known.

Sequenced: blood. The V gene is TRBV4-1, the J gene TRBJ2-3; D is undetermined. The TCR originated in a girl younger than 18 with multiple sclerosis. CDR3 bases: TGCGCCAGCAGCCAAGCGGTCGTCCTAACGGCAGATACGCAGTATTTT. It translates to CASSQAVVLTADTQYF.